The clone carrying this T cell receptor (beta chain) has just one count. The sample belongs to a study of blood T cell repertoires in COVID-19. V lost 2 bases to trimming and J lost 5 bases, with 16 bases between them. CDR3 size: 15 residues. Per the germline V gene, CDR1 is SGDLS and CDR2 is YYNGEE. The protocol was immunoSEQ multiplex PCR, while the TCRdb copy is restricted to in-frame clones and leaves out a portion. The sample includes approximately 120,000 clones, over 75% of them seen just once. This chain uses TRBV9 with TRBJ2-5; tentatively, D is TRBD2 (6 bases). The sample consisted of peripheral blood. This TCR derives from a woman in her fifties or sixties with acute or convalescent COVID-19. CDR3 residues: CASSVTLASSETQYF. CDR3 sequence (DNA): TGTGCCAGCAGCGTGACTCTAGCGTCTTCGGAGACCCAGTACTTC.